This TCR beta chain was found in a study of T-cell reconstitution after alpha-beta-depleted transplantation in children. Construction of the TCRbeta library involved unique molecular identifiers. TCRdb processed the PCR reads anew with MiXCR; each CDR3 protein has one entry. This table has over 150,000 distinct CDR3 sequences, roughly 15% appearing once. At least ten counts were recorded for this clonotype. The ends lost 6 bases at V and 2 bases at J; junction bases unmatched: 13. The CDR3 is made up of 17 amino acids. The sample consisted of PBMCs from the stem cell graft donor, taken from the stem cell graft. This chain connects TRBV12-3 or TRBV12-4 to TRBJ2-1, with 7 bases fitting TRBD2. The sequence was collected from a human donor who donated a stem cell graft to a child with acute lymphoblastic leukemia. In DNA form, the CDR3 reads TGTGCCAGCAGCCCTAGGGGCCCGGGACTACCCTACAATGAGCAGTTCTTC. This sequence encodes CASSPRGPGLPYNEQFF.